Sequencing of this T cell receptor beta chain was carried out in a study of blood T cell repertoires in COVID-19. Sequencing used immunoSEQ multiplex PCR; TCRdb keeps in-frame clones, though not all of them. This sample has about 230,000 clones, with 83% found just once. This clone was counted a single time. CDR3 length: 14 residues. CDR1 is SGHTA, CDR2 FQGNSA, per germline. Trimming removed 4 bases from V and 5 bases from J, with 14 bases in between. The chain uses TRBV7-2 and TRBJ1-2; TRBD1 might be the D (5 bases). Sequencing input: peripheral blood. This TCR was recovered from a woman aged 25 to 39 with COVID-19, enrolled during active disease. The CDR3 nucleotides are TGTGCCAGCAGCTCGCGGGACGGCCTTTATGGCTACACCTTC. It encodes CASSSRDGLYGYTF.